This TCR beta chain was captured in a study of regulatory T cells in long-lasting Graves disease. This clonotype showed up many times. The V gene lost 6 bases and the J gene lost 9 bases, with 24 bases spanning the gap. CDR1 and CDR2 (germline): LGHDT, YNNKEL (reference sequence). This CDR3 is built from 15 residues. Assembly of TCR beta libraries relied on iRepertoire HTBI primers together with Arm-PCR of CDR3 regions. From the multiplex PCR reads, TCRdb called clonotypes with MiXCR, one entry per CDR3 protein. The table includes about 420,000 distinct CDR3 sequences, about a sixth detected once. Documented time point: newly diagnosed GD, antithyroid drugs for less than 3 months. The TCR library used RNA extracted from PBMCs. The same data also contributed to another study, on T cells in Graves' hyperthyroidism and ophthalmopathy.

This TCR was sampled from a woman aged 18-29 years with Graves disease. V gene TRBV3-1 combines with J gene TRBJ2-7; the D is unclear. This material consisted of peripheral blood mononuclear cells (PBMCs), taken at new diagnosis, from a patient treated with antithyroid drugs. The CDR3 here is CASSLMGNTLPTQYF. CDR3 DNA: TGTGCCAGCAGTCTGATGGGGAACACCTTACCGACGCAGTACTTC.